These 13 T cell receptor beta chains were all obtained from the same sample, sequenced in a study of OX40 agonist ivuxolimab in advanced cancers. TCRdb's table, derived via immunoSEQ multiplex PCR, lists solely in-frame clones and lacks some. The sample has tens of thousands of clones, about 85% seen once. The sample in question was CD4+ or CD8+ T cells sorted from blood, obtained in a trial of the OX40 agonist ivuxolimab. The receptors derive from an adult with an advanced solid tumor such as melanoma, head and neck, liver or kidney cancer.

In DNA, the CDR3 is TGTGCCAGCCGGGAGACAGATACGCAGTATTTT. It yields the protein CASRETDTQYF. This chain connects TRBV7-9 to TRBJ2-3; possible D gene TRBD2, 6 bases. This CDR3 is 11 amino acids long. The V gene's germline CDR1 is SEHNR and CDR2 FQNEAQ (reference sequence). V lost 8 bases, J lost 3 bases, and 6 bases lay in between.

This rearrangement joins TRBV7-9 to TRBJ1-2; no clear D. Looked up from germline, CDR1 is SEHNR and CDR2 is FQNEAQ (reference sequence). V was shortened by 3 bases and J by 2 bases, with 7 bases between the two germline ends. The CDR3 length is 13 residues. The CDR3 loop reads CASSFQENYGYTF. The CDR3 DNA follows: TGTGCCAGCAGCTTTCAGGAGAACTATGGCTACACCTTC. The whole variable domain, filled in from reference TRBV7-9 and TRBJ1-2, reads DTGVSQNPRHKITKRGQNVTFRCDPISEHNRLYWYRQTLGQGPEFLTYFQNEAQLEKSRLLSDRFSAERPKGSFSTLEIQRTEQGDSAMYLCASSFQENYGYTFGSGTRLTVV.

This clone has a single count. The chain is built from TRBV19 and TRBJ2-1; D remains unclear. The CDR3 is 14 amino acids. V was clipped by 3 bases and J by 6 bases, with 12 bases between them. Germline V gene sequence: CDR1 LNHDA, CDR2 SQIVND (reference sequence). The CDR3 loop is CASSMMATGNEQFF. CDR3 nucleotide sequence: TGTGCCAGTAGTATGATGGCTACCGGCAATGAGCAGTTCTTC.

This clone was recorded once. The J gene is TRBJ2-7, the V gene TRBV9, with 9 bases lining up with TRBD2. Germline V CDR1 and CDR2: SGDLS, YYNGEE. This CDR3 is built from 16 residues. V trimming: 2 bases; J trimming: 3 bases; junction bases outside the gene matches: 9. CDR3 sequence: CASSVGAGGNIYEQYF. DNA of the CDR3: TGTGCCAGCAGCGTGGGGGCGGGAGGGAATATCTACGAGCAGTACTTC.

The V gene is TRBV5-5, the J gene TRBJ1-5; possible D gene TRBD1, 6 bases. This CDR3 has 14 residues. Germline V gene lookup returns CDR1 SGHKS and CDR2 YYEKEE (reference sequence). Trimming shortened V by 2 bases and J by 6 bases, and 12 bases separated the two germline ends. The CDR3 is CASSFRGGGQPQHF. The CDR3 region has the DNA TGTGCCAGCAGCTTCAGAGGGGGTGGTCAGCCCCAGCATTTT.

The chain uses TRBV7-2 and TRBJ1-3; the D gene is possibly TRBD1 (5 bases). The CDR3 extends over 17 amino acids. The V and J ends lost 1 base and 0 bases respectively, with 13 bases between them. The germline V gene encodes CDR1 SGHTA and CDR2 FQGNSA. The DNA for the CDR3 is TGTGCCAGCAGCTTAGGTTGGGGACCCCGCTCTGGAAACACCATATATTTT. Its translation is CASSLGWGPRSGNTIYF. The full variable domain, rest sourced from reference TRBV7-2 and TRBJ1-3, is GAGVSQSPSNKVTEKGKDVELRCDPISGHTALYWYRQSLGQGLEFLIYFQGNSAPDKSGLPSDRFSAERTGGSVSTLTIQRTQQEDSAVYLCASSLGWGPRSGNTIYFGEGSWLTVV.

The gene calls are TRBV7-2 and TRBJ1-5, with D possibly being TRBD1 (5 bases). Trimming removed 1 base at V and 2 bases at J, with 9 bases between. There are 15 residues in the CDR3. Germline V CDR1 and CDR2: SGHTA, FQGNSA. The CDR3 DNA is TGTGCCAGCAGCTTAGTCTGGGGCGGCAATCAGCCCCAGCATTTT. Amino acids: CASSLVWGGNQPQHF.

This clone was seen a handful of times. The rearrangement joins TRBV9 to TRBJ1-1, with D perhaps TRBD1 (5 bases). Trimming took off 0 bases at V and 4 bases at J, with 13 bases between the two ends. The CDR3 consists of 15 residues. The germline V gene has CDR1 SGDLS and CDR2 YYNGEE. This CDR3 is CASSVVLGVSTEAFF. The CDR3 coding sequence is TGTGCCAGCAGCGTAGTTTTGGGGGTTAGCACTGAAGCTTTCTTT.

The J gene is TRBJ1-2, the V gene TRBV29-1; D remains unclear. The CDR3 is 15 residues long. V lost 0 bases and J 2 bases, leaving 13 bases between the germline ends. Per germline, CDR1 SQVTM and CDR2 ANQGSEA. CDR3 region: CSVEDVPALNYGYTF. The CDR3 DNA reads TGCAGCGTTGAAGATGTTCCAGCCCTAAACTATGGCTACACCTTC.

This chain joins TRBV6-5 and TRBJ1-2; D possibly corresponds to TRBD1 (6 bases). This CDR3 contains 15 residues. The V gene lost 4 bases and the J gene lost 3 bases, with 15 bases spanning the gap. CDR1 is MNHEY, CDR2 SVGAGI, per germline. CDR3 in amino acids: CASSLQGGGHYGYTF. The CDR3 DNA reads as TGTGCCAGCAGTTTACAGGGAGGTGGTCACTATGGCTACACCTTC.

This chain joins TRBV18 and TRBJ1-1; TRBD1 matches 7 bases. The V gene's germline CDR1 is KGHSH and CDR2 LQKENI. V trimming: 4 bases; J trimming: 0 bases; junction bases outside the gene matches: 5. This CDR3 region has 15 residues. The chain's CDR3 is CASSLRQGVNTEAFF. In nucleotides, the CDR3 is TGTGCCAGCTCACTACGACAGGGTGTGAACACTGAAGCTTTCTTT. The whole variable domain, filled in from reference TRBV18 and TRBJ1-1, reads NAGVMQNPRHLVRRRGQEARLRCSPMKGHSHVYWYRQLPEEGLKFMVYLQKENIIDESGMPKERFSAEFPKEGPSILRIQQVVRGDSAAYFCASSLRQGVNTEAFFGQGTRLTVV.

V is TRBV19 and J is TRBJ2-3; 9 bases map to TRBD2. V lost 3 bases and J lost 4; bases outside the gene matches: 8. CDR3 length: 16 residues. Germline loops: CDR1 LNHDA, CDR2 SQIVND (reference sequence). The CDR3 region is CASSISISGSADTQYF. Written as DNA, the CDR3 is TGTGCCAGTAGTATTTCGATTAGCGGGAGTGCAGATACGCAGTATTTT.

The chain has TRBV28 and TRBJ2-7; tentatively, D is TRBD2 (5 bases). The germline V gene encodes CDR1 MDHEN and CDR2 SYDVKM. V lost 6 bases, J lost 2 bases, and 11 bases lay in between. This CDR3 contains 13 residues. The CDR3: CASRTGGTYEQYF. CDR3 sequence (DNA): TGTGCCAGCAGGACCGGAGGAACCTACGAGCAGTACTTC. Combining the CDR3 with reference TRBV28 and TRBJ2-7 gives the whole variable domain DVKVTQSSRYLVKRTGEKVFLECVQDMDHENMFWYRQDPGLGLRLIYFSYDVKMKEKGDIPEGYSVSREKKERFSLILESASTNQTSMYLCASRTGGTYEQYFGPGTRLTVT.